One and the same sample provided the 21 T cell receptor beta chains below, sequenced in a study of T cell repertoires in cytomegalovirus infection. TCRdb analysed the reads with MiXCR anew, one entry per CDR3 protein. Of about 920,000 distinct CDR3 sequences listed, approximately 30% were seen once; the top ten hold around an eighth. Which antigens these TCRs recognize remains unknown. Source: cultured CD8+ T cells from PBMCs, taken from culture after CMV antigen stimulation. These receptors originate from a human donor in good health (CMV status not recorded). Some clones in this sample may be carry-over from other donors' samples.

This clonotype was counted a few times. V is TRBV27 and J is TRBJ1-2; D not resolved. Trimming left V 4 bases short and J 0 bases short, with 18 bases between. The germline V gene encodes CDR1 MNHEY and CDR2 SMNVEV (reference sequence). This CDR3 has 17 residues. CDR3 loop: CASSWIPLTTPNYGYTF. CDR3 in DNA: TGTGCCAGCAGTTGGATCCCGCTGACAACCCCTAACTATGGCTACACCTTC.

This clonotype was counted only a few times. The V call is TRBV6-5, the J call TRBJ1-2; 8 nucleotides match TRBD1. This CDR3 is 15 amino acids long. Germline V gene data show CDR1 as MNHEY and CDR2 as SVGAGI. V dropped 0 bases and J dropped 5; count of bases not matched to a gene: 5. The CDR3 sequence is CASSYSAGGSYGYTF. The CDR3 DNA reads as TGTGCCAGCAGTTACTCGGCAGGGGGCAGTTATGGCTACACCTTC.

There are many counts of this clonotype. The J gene is TRBJ2-1, the V gene TRBV6-1; D may be TRBD1 (6 bases). In germline, CDR1 is MNHNS, CDR2 SASEGT. CDR3 length: 12 residues. V dropped 8 bases and J dropped 8 bases, with 13 bases sitting between them. This CDR3 reads CASFQGFDEQFF. CDR3 in DNA: TGTGCCAGCTTTCAGGGGTTCGATGAGCAGTTCTTC.

The chain carries TRBV11-2 and TRBJ2-3; 12 nucleotides agree with TRBD2. The CDR3 sequence is 19 residues long. Germline V gives CDR1 SGHAT, CDR2 FQNNGV. V was pared by 5 bases and J by 0 bases, with 12 bases of the junction left unmatched. The CDR3 here is CASSLRLAGAPISTDTQYF. In DNA, the CDR3 is TGTGCCAGCAGCCTCAGACTAGCGGGGGCCCCGATCAGCACAGATACGCAGTATTTT. Complete variable domain (other parts from reference TRBV11-2 and TRBJ2-3): EAGVAQSPRYKIIEKRQSVAFWCNPISGHATLYWYQQILGQGPKLLIQFQNNGVVDDSQLPKDRFSAERLKGVDSTLKIQPAKLEDSAVYLCASSLRLAGAPISTDTQYFGPGTRLTVL.

The chain employs TRBV12-5 and TRBJ2-3; 15 bases fit TRBD2. V dropped 3 bases and J dropped 2; count of bases not matched to a gene: 3. Per the germline V gene, CDR1 is LGHNT and CDR2 is FRNRAP. The CDR3 is 17 amino acids. The CDR3 region has the DNA TGTGCTAGTGGTTTAGGGACTAGCGGGGGGATCACAGATACGCAGTATTTT. Encoded protein: CASGLGTSGGITDTQYF.

This rearrangement joins TRBV2 to TRBJ1-2; D is ambiguous. V gave up 4 bases and J gave up 3 bases, with 9 bases separating them. Per the germline V gene, CDR1 is SNHLY and CDR2 is FYNNEI. This CDR3 comprises 13 residues. CDR3 DNA: TGTGCCAGCAGTGGAGCAGTCGACTATGGCTACACCTTC. Amino acid sequence: CASSGAVDYGYTF.

This clonotype was detected only a few times. The chain uses TRBV7-6 and TRBJ2-1; D possibly corresponds to TRBD2 (6 bases). Germline V CDR1 and CDR2: SGHVS, FNYEAQ. The CDR3 has 16 amino acids. Trimming took off 5 bases at V and 2 bases at J, with 16 bases between the two ends. The chain's CDR3 is CASSPLGGVAYNEQFF. CDR3 in DNA: TGTGCCAGCAGCCCCCTGGGCGGGGTCGCCTACAATGAGCAGTTCTTC. Drawing the rest from reference TRBV7-6 and TRBJ2-1, the complete variable domain is GAGVSQSPRYKVTKRGQDVALRCDPISGHVSLYWYRQALGQGPEFLTYFNYEAQQDKSGLPNDRFSAERPEGSISTLTIQRTEQRDSAMYRCASSPLGGVAYNEQFFGPGTRLTVL.

The chain joins TRBV20-1 to TRBJ2-3, with TRBD2 matching over 9 bases. After removal of 6 bases from V and 2 bases from J, the junction contained 9 bases not matched to a gene. Germline V gene sequence: CDR1 DFQATT, CDR2 SNEGSKA (reference sequence). CDR3 length: 15 residues. The CDR3: CSAGRGGGATDTQYF. The CDR3 nucleotides read TGCAGTGCCGGGCGGGGCGGGGGGGCCACAGATACGCAGTATTTT.

This clonotype was seen at least ten times. CDR3 amino acids: CASSPTPGQGFPEAFF. In DNA form, the CDR3 reads TGTGCCAGCAGCCCGACTCCGGGACAGGGCTTTCCTGAAGCTTTCTTT. V gene TRBV7-8 combines with J gene TRBJ1-1; 9 positions agree with TRBD1. Unmatched junction bases numbered 13, after V lost 5 bases and J lost 6 bases. The CDR3 spans 16 residues. Germline-derived CDR1 and CDR2 are SGHVS and FQNEAQ.

This clonotype was counted only a few times. CDR3 sequence: CASSVGTSSGNTIYF. The CDR3 region has the DNA TGTGCCAGCAGCGTTGGGACGTCCTCTGGAAACACCATATATTTT. The chain combines TRBV9 with TRBJ1-3, with D possibly being TRBD1 (5 bases). V dropped 2 bases and J dropped 0 bases, with 9 bases sitting between them. CDR3 length: 15 amino acids. Germline V CDR1 and CDR2: SGDLS, YYNGEE.

This clonotype was counted only a few times. The genes are TRBV6-2 or TRBV6-3 and TRBJ1-1; D not certain. The CDR3 length is 14 residues. V was shortened by 2 bases and J by 0 bases, with 7 bases between the two germline ends. CDR1 and CDR2 from the germline V gene are MNHEY and SVGEGT. The CDR3 loop is CASSYAALNTEAFF. CDR3 nucleotide sequence: TGTGCCAGCAGTTACGCAGCCCTGAACACTGAAGCTTTCTTT.

Worth noting for this clonotype: At one end the junction does not follow the germline gene, possibly because of a read error. V usage is TRBV7-6 and J usage is TRBJ2-3, with a weak D call TRBD1 (5 bases). Germline V gene lookup returns CDR1 SGHVS and CDR2 FNYEAQ. The CDR3 is 15 amino acids. DNA of the CDR3: TGTGCCAGCAGCTTAGGTGCAGGGTTTACAGATACGCAGTATTTC. The encoded protein is CASSLGAGFTDTQYF.

This clonotype was counted many times. CDR3 coding DNA: TGTGCCAGCAGCTTCGAAACCCAACCGGGCAATGAGCAGTTCTTC. It translates to CASSFETQPGNEQFF. The V call is TRBV7-9, the J call TRBJ2-1; the D is unclear. The CDR3 extends over 15 amino acids. Germline lookup yields CDR1 SEHNR and CDR2 FQNEAQ (reference sequence). V shed 3 bases and J shed 6 bases, with 15 bases lying between them.

The genes are TRBV9 and TRBJ2-2, with a possible D match to TRBD1 (5 bases). The CDR3 sequence is 13 residues long. V gave up 2 bases and J gave up 5 bases, with 7 bases separating them. Germline CDR1 reads SGDLS; CDR2 reads YYNGEE. CDR3 sequence (DNA): TGTGCCAGCAGCGTGGGGCTGACCGGGGAGCTGTTTTTT. Its protein product is CASSVGLTGELFF.

This clonotype was observed a few times. The chain combines TRBV4-3 with TRBJ2-5, with D possibly being TRBD1 (6 bases). Trimming pared 3 bases from V and 4 bases from J, leaving 15 bases between. Germline CDR1 and CDR2: LGHNA and YSLEER. This CDR3 is built from 15 residues. Here the CDR3 DNA reads TGCGCCAGCAGCCAGTCCACAGGGCGTCTAGAGACCCAGTACTTC. Amino acids: CASSQSTGRLETQYF.

This clonotype was observed a few times. The rearrangement links TRBV18 to TRBJ2-1, with TRBD2 identical over 10 bases. The CDR3 length is 16 residues. The germline V gene encodes CDR1 KGHSH and CDR2 LQKENI. V lost 2 bases to trimming and J lost 5 bases; unmatched junction nucleotides: 6. The CDR3 is CASSPFPLAGNNEQFF. The CDR3 bases are TGTGCCAGCTCACCATTTCCACTAGCGGGGAACAATGAGCAGTTCTTC.

V is TRBV10-3 and J is TRBJ2-1, with D unclear. This CDR3 spans 12 amino acids. CDR1 and CDR2 (germline): ENHRY, SYGVKD. Between the trimmed V and J ends, which lost 0 bases and 12 bases, there was a span of 9 bases. DNA of the CDR3: TGTGCCATCAGTGAGTCGGGCTCCCGGCAGTTCTTC. Translation gives CAISESGSRQFF.

The chain carries TRBV19 and TRBJ1-3; D not resolved. CDR3 length: 13 residues. Trimming stripped 11 bases from V and 3 bases from J, with 14 bases between. CDR1 and CDR2 (germline): LNHDA, SQIVND (reference sequence). CDR3 sequence (DNA): TGTGCCTCAGACCACGGAGTTGGAAACACCATATATTTT. Translation gives CASDHGVGNTIYF. The full variable domain, in which reference TRBV19 and TRBJ1-3 provide the parts outside the CDR3, is DGGITQSPKYLFRKEGQNVTLSCEQNLNHDAMYWYRQDPGQGLRLIYYSQIVNDFQKGDIAEGYSVSREKKESFPLTVTSAQKNPTAFYLCASDHGVGNTIYFGEGSWLTVV.

This clonotype has just a few counts. The gene calls are TRBV5-6 and TRBJ2-7; D perhaps matches TRBD1 (5 bases). CDR1 and CDR2 from the germline V gene are SGHDT and YYEEEE. This CDR3 is built from 16 residues. V dropped 0 bases and J dropped 0 bases, with 13 bases sitting between them. Written as DNA, the CDR3 is TGTGCCAGCAGCTTGGAGGGGCAGAGGACCTCCTACGAGCAGTACGTC. Amino acids: CASSLEGQRTSYEQYV.

The V call is TRBV19, the J call TRBJ2-5; no reliable D call. V lost 2 bases and J 1 base, leaving 11 bases between the germline ends. This CDR3 contains 15 residues. Per the germline V gene, CDR1 is LNHDA and CDR2 is SQIVND (reference sequence). CDR3 sequence reads: CASSIWVGSQETQYF. For the CDR3, the DNA is TGTGCCAGTAGTATATGGGTCGGCAGCCAAGAGACCCAGTACTTC.

The CDR3 sequence is CASSETAPYHREDTQYF. CDR3 coding DNA: TGTGCCAGCAGTGAAACCGCACCCTACCACAGGGAGGACACGCAGTATTTT. This chain joins TRBV6-1 and TRBJ2-3, with D perhaps given as TRBD1 or TRBD2 (6 bases each). The V gene lost 2 bases and the J gene lost 9 bases, with 24 bases spanning the gap. The CDR3 spans 17 residues. Germline-derived CDR1 and CDR2 are MNHNS and SASEGT.